This is a list of T cell receptor beta chains from one sample in a study of T-cell reconstitution after alpha-beta-depleted transplantation in children. TCRdb used MiXCR to reprocess the PCR reads, holding one entry per CDR3 protein. The sample records 120,000 to 150,000 distinct CDR3 sequences, roughly 9% being singletons. The source material was PBMCs, mostly from graft donor cells, sampled 180 days after TCRalphabeta/CD19-depleted stem cell transplant. Receptors were obtained from a female patient aged 2 to 10 who had a stem cell transplant for congenital amegakaryocytic thrombocytopenia, so the T cells may come from the graft donor. The CDR3 runs from the conserved cysteine through the conserved F or W. The order of the fields is J gene, V gene, D gene, clone size, CDR3 length, CDR3 protein, CDR3 DNA. A D gene is named only where the DNA matches it firmly. Some rows have no size entry. The others give once, few or many, or a class for an expanded clone.

TRBJ2-1,TRBV9,-,-,15,CASSDSGSSYNEQFF,TGTGCCAGCAGCGATAGCGGCAGCTCCTACAATGAGCAGTTCTTC
TRBJ2-3,TRBV5-1,-,many,14,CASRGQRGTDTQYF,TGCGCCAGCAGGGGGCAACGAGGCACAGATACGCAGTATTTT
TRBJ2-7,TRBV20-1,-,-,14,CSARDSYADYEQYF,TGCAGTGCTAGAGATTCCTACGCGGACTACGAGCAGTACTTC
TRBJ2-5,TRBV12-3/TRBV12-4,-,many,14,CASSFGGAVETQYF,TGTGCCAGCAGTTTCGGCGGGGCCGTTGAGACCCAGTACTTC
TRBJ1-1,TRBV6-1,TRBD1,few,12,CASSGTGILAFF,TGTGCCAGCAGCGGGACAGGGATATTGGCTTTCTTT
TRBJ2-3,TRBV27,-,few,13,CASSRWGPDTQYF,TGTGCCAGCAGTAGGTGGGGGCCAGATACGCAGTATTTT
TRBJ2-3,TRBV4-1,TRBD2,many,18,CASSQEGRAGVRTDTQYF,TGCGCCAGCAGCCAAGAAGGACGGGCGGGGGTGAGGACAGATACGCAGTATTTT
TRBJ2-2,TRBV20-1,-,many,14,CSAQRGTNTGELFF,TGCAGTGCCCAAAGGGGGACGAACACCGGGGAGCTGTTTTTT
TRBJ2-2,TRBV4-3,-,many,15,CASSQDLGSTGELFF,TGCGCCAGCAGCCAAGATCTCGGGTCCACCGGGGAGCTGTTTTTT
TRBJ1-6,TRBV25-1,-,many,16,CASSEVRGSYNSPLHF,TGTGCCAGCAGTGAAGTGAGGGGCTCCTATAATTCACCCCTCCACTTT
TRBJ1-3,TRBV9,-,many,15,CASSVGGVSGNTIYF,TGTGCCAGCAGCGTAGGTGGCGTCTCTGGAAACACCATATATTTT
TRBJ2-7,TRBV5-1,-,-,15,CASSLDPNRSYDQYF,TGCGCCAGCAGCTTGGATCCTAACAGATCCTACGACCAGTACTTC
TRBJ1-5,TRBV20-1,-,many,13,CSAQRRSNQPQHF,TGCAGTGCCCAAAGGAGGAGCAATCAGCCCCAGCATTTT
TRBJ2-5,TRBV16,-,once,18,CASSKVAPWTPTGETQYF,TGTGCCAGCAGCAAGGTGGCCCCCTGGACACCAACCGGGGAGACCCAGTACTTC
TRBJ2-2,TRBV4-1,-,many,18,CASSQRFSASSNTGELFF,TGCGCCAGCAGCCAACGGTTTAGCGCCTCTTCGAACACCGGGGAGCTGTTTTTT
TRBJ1-2,TRBV5-4,-,-,14,CATSWGTQNYGYTF,TGTGCCACCAGCTGGGGGACACAAAACTATGGCTACACCTTC
TRBJ2-3,TRBV5-1,-,many,17,CASSLDQAPYSTDTQYF,TGCGCCAGCAGCTTGGACCAGGCCCCATATAGCACAGATACGCAGTATTTT